Below, 5 T cell receptor beta chains from the same sample are listed, as sequenced in a study of T cells in tumors after PD-1 blockade. Sequenced by immunoSEQ multiplex PCR; TCRdb stores in-frame clones only, minus some. The sample carries tens of thousands of clones, around 80% recorded once. The specimen comprised PBMCs, sampled before anti-PD-1 therapy. Receptors were obtained from a human donor with advanced basal cell or squamous cell carcinoma (not recorded which).

The V call is TRBV10-2, the J call TRBJ1-4, with a possible D match to TRBD1 (5 bases). The CDR3 runs 14 residues. Germline V gene lookup returns CDR1 WSHSY and CDR2 SAAADI. Trimming took 7 bases from V and 8 from J, leaving 17 bases between them. The CDR3, as DNA: TGCGCCAGCAAAGGGACGGTGGGGGACGAAAAACTGTTTTTT. It yields the protein CASKGTVGDEKLFF.

This clone was recorded a few times. The chain links TRBV11-3 to TRBJ2-1, with D perhaps being TRBD1 or TRBD2 (6 bases each). CDR3 length equals 18 residues. Trimming removed 0 bases from V and 1 base from J, with 16 bases in between. Germline assignment: CDR1 SGHNT and CDR2 YENEEA. The CDR3 spells CASSLEGGVGFSYNEQFF. The CDR3 region has the DNA TGTGCCAGCAGCTTAGAGGGGGGCGTAGGGTTTTCCTACAATGAGCAGTTCTTC. The full variable domain, with the rest looked up from reference TRBV11-3 and TRBJ2-1, is EAGVVQSPRYKIIEKKQPVAFWCNPISGHNTLYWYLQNLGQGPELLIRYENEEAVDDSQLPKDRFSAERLKGVDSTLKIQPAELGDSAVYLCASSLEGGVGFSYNEQFFGPGTRLTVL.

The CDR3 here is CATSRDLGVGYTEAFF. The CDR3, as DNA: TGTGCCACCAGCAGAGATTTAGGGGTGGGGTACACTGAAGCTTTCTTT. The chain carries TRBV15 and TRBJ1-1, with D possibly matching TRBD1 (5 bases). With 0 bases removed from V and 3 bases from J, the gap between germline ends came to 14 bases. Germline V gene sequence: CDR1 LNHNV, CDR2 YYDKDF (reference sequence). The length of the CDR3 is 16 residues.

The rearrangement uses TRBV7-9 and TRBJ1-4; the D gene is possibly TRBD1 (6 bases). The germline V gene has CDR1 SEHNR and CDR2 FQNEAQ (reference sequence). The CDR3 is 15 amino acids. V was trimmed by 8 bases and J by 8 bases, leaving 21 bases between them. CDR3 residues: CASAIGGGAGEKLFF. In nucleotides, the CDR3 is TGTGCCAGCGCCATCGGTGGGGGGGCTGGGGAAAAACTGTTTTTT.

The chain couples TRBV6-5 to TRBJ2-1; TRBD2 aligns across 8 bases. CDR3 length: 15 amino acids. The germline CDR1 and CDR2 sequences are MNHEY and SVGAGI. V trimming: 8 bases; J trimming: 4 bases; junction bases outside the gene matches: 10. As DNA, the CDR3 is TGTGCCAGCCACAGGACTAGCCGGGGGTACAATGAGCAGTTCTTC. Its translation is CASHRTSRGYNEQFF.